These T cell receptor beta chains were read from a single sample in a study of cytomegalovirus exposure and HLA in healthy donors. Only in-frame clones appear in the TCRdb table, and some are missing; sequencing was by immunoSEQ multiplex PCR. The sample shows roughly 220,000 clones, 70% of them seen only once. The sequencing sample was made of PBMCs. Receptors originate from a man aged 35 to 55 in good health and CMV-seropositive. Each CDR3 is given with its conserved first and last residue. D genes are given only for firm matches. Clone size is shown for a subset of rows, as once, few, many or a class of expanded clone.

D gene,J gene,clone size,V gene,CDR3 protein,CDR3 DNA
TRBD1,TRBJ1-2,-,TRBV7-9,CASRSGQGVGGYTF,TGTGCCAGCAGATCGGGACAGGGAGTGGGTGGCTACACCTTC
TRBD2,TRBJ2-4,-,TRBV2,CASSVGPGGRYF,TGTGCCAGCAGCGTCGGCCCCGGGGGGAGGTACTTC
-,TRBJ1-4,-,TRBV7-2,CASSLAHGQPNEKLFF,TGTGCCAGCAGCTTAGCGCATGGACAGCCAAATGAAAAACTGTTTTTT
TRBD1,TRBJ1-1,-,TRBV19,CATSGTVGTEAFF,TGTGCCACCTCCGGGACAGTCGGCACTGAAGCTTTCTTT
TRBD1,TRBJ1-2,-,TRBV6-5,CASSPDRELGYGYTF,TGTGCCAGCAGCCCGGACAGGGAGTTAGGCTATGGCTACACCTTC
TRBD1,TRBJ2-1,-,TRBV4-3,CASSQAYQGAQDYNEQFF,TGCGCCAGCAGCCAAGCTTACCAGGGGGCCCAGGACTACAATGAGCAGTTCTTC
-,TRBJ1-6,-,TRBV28,CASSSSGSGTPLHF,TGTGCCAGCAGTTCCTCAGGGTCAGGGACACCCCTCCACTTT
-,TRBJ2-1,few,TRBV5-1,CASSFDRNNEQFF,TGCGCCAGCAGCTTCGACAGAAACAATGAGCAGTTCTTC
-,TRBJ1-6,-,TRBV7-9,CSSSLRLGSLNSPLHF,TGTTCCAGCAGCTTAAGGTTGGGCTCCTTGAATTCACCCCTCCACTTT
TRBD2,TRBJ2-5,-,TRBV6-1,CASSEGGLAGGPQETQYF,TGTGCCAGCAGTGAAGGGGGCCTAGCGGGGGGGCCTCAAGAGACCCAGTACTTC
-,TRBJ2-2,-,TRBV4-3,CASSQDSGGRPVGELFF,TGCGCCAGCAGCCAAGATTCGGGGGGCCGTCCAGTCGGGGAGCTGTTTTTT
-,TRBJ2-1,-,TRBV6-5,CASVGPGSNEQFF,TGTGCCAGCGTCGGTCCAGGATCCAATGAGCAGTTCTTC
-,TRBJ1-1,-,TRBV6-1,CASRGWTANTEAFF,TGTGCCAGCAGGGGGTGGACAGCGAACACTGAAGCTTTCTTT
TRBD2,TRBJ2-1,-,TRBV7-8,CASSLGLAGGPYNEQFF,TGTGCCAGCAGCTTAGGACTAGCGGGGGGACCTTACAATGAGCAGTTCTTC
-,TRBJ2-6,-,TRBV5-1,CASSLATGSGANVLTF,TGCGCCAGCAGCTTGGCCACGGGCTCTGGGGCCAACGTCCTGACTTTC